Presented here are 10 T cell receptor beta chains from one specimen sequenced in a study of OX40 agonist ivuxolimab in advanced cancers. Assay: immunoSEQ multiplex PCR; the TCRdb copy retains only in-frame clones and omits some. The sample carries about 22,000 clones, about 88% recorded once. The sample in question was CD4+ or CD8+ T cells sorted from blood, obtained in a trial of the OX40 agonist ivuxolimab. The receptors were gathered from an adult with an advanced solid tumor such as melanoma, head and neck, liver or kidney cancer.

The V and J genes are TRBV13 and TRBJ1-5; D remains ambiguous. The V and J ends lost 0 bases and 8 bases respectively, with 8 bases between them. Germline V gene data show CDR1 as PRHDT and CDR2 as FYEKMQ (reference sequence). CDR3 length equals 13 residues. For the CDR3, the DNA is TGTGCCAGCAGCTTAGGGGCAGTCAAGCCCCAGCATTTT. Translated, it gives CASSLGAVKPQHF.

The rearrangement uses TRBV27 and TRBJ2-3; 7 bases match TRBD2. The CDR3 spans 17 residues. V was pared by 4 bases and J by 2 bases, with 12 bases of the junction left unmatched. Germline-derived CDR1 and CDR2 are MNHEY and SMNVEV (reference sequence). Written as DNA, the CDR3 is TGTGCCAGCAGTTCCGTAGGGGTAGCGGGCCCCACAGATACGCAGTATTTT. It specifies CASSSVGVAGPTDTQYF.

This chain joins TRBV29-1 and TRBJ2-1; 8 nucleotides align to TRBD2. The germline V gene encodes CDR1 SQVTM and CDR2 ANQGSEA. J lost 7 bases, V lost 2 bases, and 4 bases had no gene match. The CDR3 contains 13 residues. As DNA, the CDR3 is TGCAGCGTTGAACGCGGGAGGCCTAATGAGCAGTTCTTC. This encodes CSVERGRPNEQFF.

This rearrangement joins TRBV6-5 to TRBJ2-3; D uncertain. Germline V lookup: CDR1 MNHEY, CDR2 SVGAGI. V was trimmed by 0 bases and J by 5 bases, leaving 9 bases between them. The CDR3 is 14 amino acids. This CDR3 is CASSYSGPLDTQYF. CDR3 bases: TGTGCCAGCAGTTACTCGGGCCCCCTAGATACGCAGTATTTT.

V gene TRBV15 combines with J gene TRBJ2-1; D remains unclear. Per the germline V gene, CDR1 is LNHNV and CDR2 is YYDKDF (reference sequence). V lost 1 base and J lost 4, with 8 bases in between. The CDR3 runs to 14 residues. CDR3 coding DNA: TGTGCCACCAGCAGAGCCACCCTGTACAATGAGCAGTTCTTC. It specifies CATSRATLYNEQFF.

The CDR3 nucleotides are TGTGCCAGCACACCCGGGCATGAGCAGTTCTTC. Translation: CASTPGHEQFF. The chain combines TRBV7-9 with TRBJ2-1; no firm D call. In germline, CDR1 is SEHNR, CDR2 FQNEAQ (reference sequence). This CDR3 spans 11 amino acids. The V and J ends lost 7 bases and 8 bases respectively, with 9 bases between them. The whole variable domain, filled in from reference TRBV7-9 and TRBJ2-1, reads DTGVSQNPRHKITKRGQNVTFRCDPISEHNRLYWYRQTLGQGPEFLTYFQNEAQLEKSRLLSDRFSAERPKGSFSTLEIQRTEQGDSAMYLCASTPGHEQFFGPGTRLTVL.

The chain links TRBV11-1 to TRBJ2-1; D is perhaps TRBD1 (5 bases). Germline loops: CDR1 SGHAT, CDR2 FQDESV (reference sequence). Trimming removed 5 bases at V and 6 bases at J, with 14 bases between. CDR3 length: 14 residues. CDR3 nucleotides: TGTGCCAGCAGCGGGCAGCGTCAGGGCAATGAGCAGTTCTTC. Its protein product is CASSGQRQGNEQFF.

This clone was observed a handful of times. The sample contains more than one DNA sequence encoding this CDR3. CDR3 amino acids: CASSVEGDEQFF. The CDR3 region has the DNA TGTGCCAGCAGCGTAGAGGGGGATGAGCAGTTCTTC. The chain joins TRBV9 to TRBJ2-1, with TRBD1 as a possible D gene (6 bases). V dropped 0 bases and J dropped 8 bases, with 6 bases sitting between them. Germline loops: CDR1 SGDLS, CDR2 YYNGEE. The CDR3 is 12 amino acids. The variable domain in full, with the rest retrieved from reference TRBV9 and TRBJ2-1, is DSGVTQTPKHLITATGQRVTLRCSPRSGDLSVYWYQQSLDQGLQFLIQYYNGEERAKGNILERFSAQQFPDLHSELNLSSLELGDSALYFCASSVEGDEQFFGPGTRLTVL.

For the CDR3, the DNA is TGTGCCAGCACTCAACCTGGTAGTGCATCGAGGAACTATGGCTACACCTTC. Encoded protein: CASTQPGSASRNYGYTF. V and J are TRBV28 and TRBJ1-2; D remains unclear. The CDR3 has 17 residues. V was trimmed by 7 bases and J by 2 bases, leaving 23 bases between them. Germline V gene data show CDR1 as MDHEN and CDR2 as SYDVKM.

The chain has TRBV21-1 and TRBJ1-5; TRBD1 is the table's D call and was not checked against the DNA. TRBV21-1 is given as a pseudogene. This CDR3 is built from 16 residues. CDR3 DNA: TGTGCCAGCAGCAACCTCTTGGGACAGAACAATCAGCCCCAGCATTTT. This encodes CASSNLLGQNNQPQHF.